The rows below give T cell receptor beta chains drawn from one sample of a study of cytomegalovirus exposure and HLA in healthy donors. This table comes from immunoSEQ multiplex PCR, and its TCRdb copy is limited to in-frame clones, with some not included. The table includes some 170,000 clones, more than 75% detected once. Sequenced material: PBMCs. These receptors all come from a man aged 18 to 29 in good health and CMV-seropositive. Both conserved end residues are trimmed from each CDR3. A D gene is named only where the DNA matches it firmly. Size values are once, few and many counts, or a class for expanded clones, and some rows have none.

v_gene | d_gene | abundance | CDR3aa
TRBV4-1 | - | few | ASSPAGMVAYGYT
TRBV28 | TRBD1 | - | ASSSGTGITEAF
TRBV4-2 | - | - | ASSQAEGGASDTQY
TRBV9 | TRBD2 | - | ASSPLEAGGADTQY
TRBV4-2 | TRBD1 | - | ASSQEDQGAQPQH
TRBV7-6 | - | - | ASSFFYGQGNEQF
TRBV4-3 | - | - | ASSQDSRGTGELF
TRBV27 | TRBD1 | once | ASSLSRQGANGYT
TRBV13 | TRBD2 | - | ASSSKIAGGHVLGTQY
TRBV11-2 | TRBD1 | - | ASSSGTVISGNTIY
TRBV4-2 | TRBD2 | once | ASSQDRGGGETQY
TRBV9 | TRBD2 | - | ASSYRGLAGGTDTQY
TRBV7-2 | - | - | ASSPRGFSYEQY
TRBV2 | - | - | ASSEEGLSRDTQY
TRBV9 | - | medium-sized | ASSLTGSSYGYT
TRBV7-3 | - | - | ASSPGRREQF
TRBV7-7 | - | - | ASRPGTGELF
TRBV18 | - | - | ASSPQRDSYGYT
TRBV27 | - | - | ASSRTHPQPQH
TRBV11-2 | - | - | ASSLELAGEAF
TRBV11-2 | - | - | ASSFFRGLGENEQY
TRBV7-8 | - | - | ASSSDRYEQY